Below, 22 T cell receptor beta chains from the same sample are listed, as sequenced in a study of blood T cell repertoires in COVID-19. Libraries were prepared by immunoSEQ multiplex PCR; TCRdb keeps only in-frame clonotypes and omits some of them. The table has roughly 380,000 clones, approximately 90% seen once. The sequencing input was peripheral blood. The source is a woman aged 40-49 years with COVID-19, enrolled during active disease.

This chain uses TRBV14 with TRBJ1-6; 8 nucleotides align to TRBD1. The trim removed 3 bases at V and 6 bases at J, leaving 4 bases unmatched. CDR1 SGHDN and CDR2 FVKESK come from the germline V gene. This CDR3 contains 15 residues. CDR3 sequence reads: CASSQATGVNSPLHF. Written as DNA, the CDR3 is TGTGCCAGCAGCCAGGCGACAGGGGTTAATTCACCCCTCCACTTT.

This chain links TRBV29-1 with TRBJ1-2, with TRBD1 as a possible D gene (5 bases). The germline V and J ends were trimmed by 4 bases and 8 bases, with 14 bases remaining between them. The CDR3 has 12 residues. The germline CDR1 and CDR2 sequences are SQVTM and ANQGSEA. CDR3 bases: TGCAGCGTTGGGGAGGGGAGGGCAGGCTACACCTTC. It yields the protein CSVGEGRAGYTF.

The J gene is TRBJ2-1, the V gene TRBV2; TRBD1 matches at 9 bases. The CDR3 is 14 amino acids. Germline loops: CDR1 SNHLY, CDR2 FYNNEI. V dropped 8 bases and J dropped 4; count of bases not matched to a gene: 6. CDR3 in amino acids: CASLRDRAYNEQFF. Here the CDR3 DNA reads TGTGCCAGCCTCCGGGACAGGGCTTACAATGAGCAGTTCTTC.

This clone showed up just once. The chain recombines TRBV28 with TRBJ1-6; D not resolved. This CDR3 region has 11 residues. CDR1 is MDHEN and CDR2 is SYDVKM in the germline V gene. Trimming cost V 5 bases and J 7 bases, with 3 bases left between them. The CDR3 nucleotides are TGTGCCAGCAGTCCGAATTCACCCCTCCACTTT. It codes for CASSPNSPLHF.

The rearrangement uses TRBV4-3 and TRBJ1-2, with TRBD1 as a possible D gene (5 bases). CDR1 is LGHNA and CDR2 is YSLEER in the germline V gene. This CDR3 contains 14 residues. With 4 bases removed from V and 8 bases from J, the gap between germline ends came to 17 bases. The CDR3 protein is CASSPDRGALGYTF. DNA for the CDR3: TGCGCCAGCAGCCCGGATCGCGGGGCGCTGGGCTACACCTTC.

The rearrangement uses TRBV4-3 and TRBJ1-2; TRBD1 is a possible D gene (6 bases). V lost 1 base and J 4 bases, leaving 16 bases between the germline ends. CDR1 and CDR2 from the germline V gene are LGHNA and YSLEER. This CDR3 spans 16 amino acids. The CDR3 sequence is CASSQGLTGDAYGYTF. DNA for the CDR3: TGCGCCAGCAGCCAAGGGTTGACAGGTGACGCCTATGGCTACACCTTC.

This chain links TRBV4-3 with TRBJ1-4, with a possible D match to TRBD1 (5 bases). The CDR3 totals 14 residues. V was trimmed by 6 bases and J by 7 bases, leaving 15 bases between them. Germline V gene lookup returns CDR1 LGHNA and CDR2 YSLEER. The CDR3 bases are TGCGCCAGCAGTTACAGGACCGACCGTGAAAAACTGTTTTTT. Its protein is CASSYRTDREKLFF.

The rearrangement uses TRBV7-6 and TRBJ2-1; 8 positions match TRBD2. The V and J ends lost 1 base and 2 bases, in that order; junction bases with no gene match: 4. Germline CDR1 is SGHVS and CDR2 is FNYEAQ. There are 16 residues in the CDR3. The CDR3 here is CASSLVGRGAYNEQFF. CDR3 DNA sequence: TGTGCCAGCAGCTTAGTCGGGAGGGGGGCCTACAATGAGCAGTTCTTC.

This chain joins TRBV7-6 and TRBJ1-1; the D is unclear. The CDR3 covers 15 residues. Germline V CDR1 and CDR2: SGHVS, FNYEAQ. Trimming left V 5 bases short and J 4 bases short, with 17 bases between. This CDR3 reads CASSRLSKSSTEAFF. DNA for the CDR3: TGTGCCAGCAGCCGCTTATCCAAATCGAGCACTGAAGCTTTCTTT.

The rearrangement uses TRBV9 and TRBJ2-7; 8 bases are a match to TRBD2. Germline CDR1 SGDLS, CDR2 YYNGEE. Trimming cost V 0 bases and J 5 bases; bases outside gene matches: 4. This CDR3 contains 14 residues. CDR3 sequence (DNA): TGTGCCAGCAGCGTAGGAGGCGGGAGGCACGAGCAGTACTTC. Amino acid sequence: CASSVGGGRHEQYF.

The chain employs TRBV2 and TRBJ1-6; no clear D gene. The CDR3 totals 14 residues. Per the germline V gene, CDR1 is SNHLY and CDR2 is FYNNEI. V shed 11 bases and J shed 7 bases, with 18 bases lying between them. Here the CDR3 DNA reads TGTGCCGGAAACAGAGAAGGTCGAAATTCACCCCTCCACTTT. Translation gives CAGNREGRNSPLHF.

The genes are TRBV19 and TRBJ2-7; 7 bases fit TRBD2. With 3 bases clipped from V and 4 bases from J, the junction kept 6 bases outside the gene matches. The CDR3 has 14 amino acids. Germline-derived CDR1 and CDR2 are LNHDA and SQIVND (reference sequence). The CDR3 protein is CASSIRGVIYEQYF. The CDR3 DNA reads as TGTGCCAGTAGTATTCGGGGGGTGATTTACGAGCAGTACTTC.

This chain joins TRBV28 and TRBJ2-7, with 9 bases matching TRBD1. V was pared by 6 bases and J by 2 bases, with 8 bases of the junction left unmatched. The germline V gene has CDR1 MDHEN and CDR2 SYDVKM. This CDR3 comprises 15 residues. For the CDR3, the DNA is TGTGCCAGCAGGACAGGGACAGGGCTACCCTACGAGCAGTACTTC. Amino acid sequence: CASRTGTGLPYEQYF. Filled out from reference TRBV28 and TRBJ2-7, the complete variable domain reads DVKVTQSSRYLVKRTGEKVFLECVQDMDHENMFWYRQDPGLGLRLIYFSYDVKMKEKGDIPEGYSVSREKKERFSLILESASTNQTSMYLCASRTGTGLPYEQYFGPGTRLTVT.

This chain links TRBV5-1 with TRBJ2-3; D gene ambiguous. Germline CDR1 is SGHRS and CDR2 is YFSETQ. Deletions cut 5 bases from V and 3 bases from J, with 16 bases between. The CDR3 totals 15 residues. CDR3 sequence (DNA): TGCGCCAGCAGTAAGGTACAGATTGGGACAGATACGCAGTATTTT. Amino acid sequence: CASSKVQIGTDTQYF.

This clone was counted a single time. V and J are TRBV7-3 and TRBJ2-7; D might be TRBD1 (6 bases). The V gene's germline CDR1 is SGHTA and CDR2 FQGTGA. Trimming removed 4 bases at V and 6 bases at J, with 16 bases between. The CDR3 covers 14 residues. CDR3 nucleotides: TGTGCCAGCAGCTCTACAGGGATTCGGTCCGAGCAGTACTTC. Protein: CASSSTGIRSEQYF.

This chain connects TRBV4-1 to TRBJ2-1; D gene uncertain. Germline V gives CDR1 MGHRA, CDR2 YSYEKL. CDR3 length: 15 amino acids. V was trimmed by 4 bases and J by 3 bases, leaving 13 bases between them. CDR3 residues: CASSRMEQIYNEQFF. As DNA, the CDR3 is TGCGCCAGCAGCCGGATGGAACAGATCTACAATGAGCAGTTCTTC.

The rearrangement links TRBV18 to TRBJ2-7, with D hard to call. V was trimmed by 3 bases and J by 7 bases, leaving 19 bases between them. Germline values: CDR1 KGHSH, CDR2 LQKENI. The CDR3 covers 15 residues. CDR3 DNA: TGTGCCAGCTCACCCGCGACACCCGTTGCTGGGGAGCAGTACTTC. Its translation: CASSPATPVAGEQYF.

This chain joins TRBV28 and TRBJ2-7; the D gene is possibly TRBD1 (5 bases). With 5 bases removed from V and 1 base from J, the gap between germline ends came to 15 bases. The CDR3 is 15 amino acids. Per the germline V gene, CDR1 is MDHEN and CDR2 is SYDVKM. CDR3 DNA: TGTGCCAGCAGTCCCCCTTGGACATCTTCCTACGAGCAGTACTTC. Residues: CASSPPWTSSYEQYF.

This chain connects TRBV2 to TRBJ2-6; no reliable D call. The CDR3 loop spans 16 amino acids. V lost 7 bases and J lost 4, with 17 bases in between. The V gene's germline CDR1 is SNHLY and CDR2 FYNNEI. The CDR3 here is CASNPYLAGGANVLTF. In DNA, the CDR3 is TGTGCCAGCAATCCCTACTTGGCAGGAGGGGCCAACGTCCTGACTTTC.

The chain recombines TRBV25-1 with TRBJ1-6; 8 nucleotides agree with TRBD1. The CDR3 is made up of 14 amino acids. The germline CDR1 and CDR2 sequences are MGHDK and SYGVNS. The J segment lost 7 bases and the V segment lost 9 bases, leaving 8 bases of the junction unmatched. The CDR3 sequence is CASSGTGQNSPLHF. CDR3 bases: TGTGCCAGTTCAGGGACAGGACAAAATTCACCCCTCCACTTT.

The V gene is TRBV11-2, the J gene TRBJ1-4; 8 bases fit TRBD1. This CDR3 comprises 12 residues. Germline assignment: CDR1 SGHAT and CDR2 FQNNGV. The V segment lost 4 bases and the J segment 10 bases; nucleotides outside the gene matches: 2. The CDR3 here is CASSYRGLKLFF. The CDR3 DNA reads as TGTGCCAGCAGCTACAGGGGGTTAAAACTGTTTTTT.

The J gene is TRBJ1-2, the V gene TRBV10-2; D is perhaps TRBD1 (5 bases). Germline CDR1 is WSHSY and CDR2 is SAAADI. The CDR3 is 17 amino acids. With 5 bases removed from V and 8 bases from J, the gap between germline ends came to 27 bases. DNA of the CDR3: TGCGCCAGCAGTCAAGCTAGAAATCCGGGACTCCCGTTGGGCTACACCTTC. Amino acids: CASSQARNPGLPLGYTF.